This T cell receptor beta chain was sequenced for a study of blood T cells in healthy people across ages. Regarding this clonotype: Its antigen is not identified.

Broader study findings: Diversity was estimated from one million T cells, and these estimates were considered underestimates. TCR beta diversity was tightly associated with the proportion of naive T cells.

Next came a second PCR, run for about 6 to 12 cycles, which used a sample-barcoded 5' primer along with a J-beta primer mix. TCRdb analysed the 5' RACE reads with MiXCR anew, one entry per CDR3 protein. The sample consists of roughly 900,000 distinct CDR3 sequences, more than 25% of them appearing once. Trimming removed 5 bases from V and 2 bases from J; junction bases left unmatched: 5. This CDR3 is 15 amino acids long. Germline-derived CDR1 and CDR2 are MDHEN and SYDVKM. Donor samples were obtained from healthy Caucasian individuals from Russia, aged 6 to 90. Peripheral blood, roughly 9.3 milliliters per donor, was collected.

The TCR originated in an elderly woman in good health. The chain has TRBV28 and TRBJ1-5; 8 bases align to TRBD1. Material: blood. The CDR3 spells CASSRQGSGNQPQHF. The DNA of the CDR3 is TGTGCCAGCAGTAGACAGGGGTCAGGCAATCAGCCCCAGCATTTT. The full variable domain, with the rest looked up from reference TRBV28 and TRBJ1-5, is DVKVTQSSRYLVKRTGEKVFLECVQDMDHENMFWYRQDPGLGLRLIYFSYDVKMKEKGDIPEGYSVSREKKERFSLILESASTNQTSMYLCASSRQGSGNQPQHFGDGTRLSIL.